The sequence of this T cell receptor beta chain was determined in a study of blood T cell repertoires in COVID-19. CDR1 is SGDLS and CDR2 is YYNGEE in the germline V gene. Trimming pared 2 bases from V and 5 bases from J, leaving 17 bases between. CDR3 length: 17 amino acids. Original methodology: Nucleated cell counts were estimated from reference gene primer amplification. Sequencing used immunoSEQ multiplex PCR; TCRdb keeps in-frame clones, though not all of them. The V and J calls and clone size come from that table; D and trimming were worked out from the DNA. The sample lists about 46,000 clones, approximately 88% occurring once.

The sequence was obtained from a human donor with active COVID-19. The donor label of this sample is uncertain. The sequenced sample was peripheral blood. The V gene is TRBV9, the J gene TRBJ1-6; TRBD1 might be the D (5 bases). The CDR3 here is CASSVTPGGSDNSPLHF. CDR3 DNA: TGTGCCAGCAGCGTCACACCGGGGGGAAGCGATAATTCACCCCTCCACTTT.